This entry lists 30 T cell receptor beta chains sequenced from one sample in a study of T cells in localized non-small cell lung cancer. Produced via immunoSEQ multiplex PCR; TCRdb's table is partial and in-frame only. The sample includes approximately 45,000 clones, 81% of them seen just once. The starting material was peripheral blood mononuclear cells, obtained before any cancer treatment. These receptors were collected from a man aged 40 to 70 with stage III lung adenocarcinoma.

This clone was recorded a few times. V gene TRBV11-2 combines with J gene TRBJ2-7; 7 nucleotides align to TRBD2. Germline CDR1 and CDR2: SGHAT and FQNNGV. The V and J ends lost 2 bases and 7 bases, in that order; junction bases with no gene match: 5. There are 13 residues in the CDR3. CDR3 region: CASSLYGGSEQYF. The CDR3 DNA reads as TGTGCCAGCAGCTTATACGGGGGGTCGGAGCAGTACTTC.

The genes are TRBV10-3 and TRBJ2-2; no reliable D call. Germline lookup yields CDR1 ENHRY and CDR2 SYGVKD. The CDR3 totals 12 residues. With 4 bases removed from V and 3 bases from J, the gap between germline ends came to 3 bases. The CDR3 is CAISVDTGELFF. The CDR3 coding sequence is TGTGCCATCAGTGTAGACACCGGGGAGCTGTTTTTT.

The chain is built from TRBV5-6 and TRBJ2-1, with 9 nucleotides matching TRBD2. J was trimmed by 9 bases and V by 4 bases; bases with no gene match: 14. Germline V gene data show CDR1 as SGHDT and CDR2 as YYEEEE. The CDR3 runs 16 residues. As DNA, the CDR3 is TGTGCCAGCAGCGTATATAGCGGGGGAACAATTAGTGAGCAGTTCTTC. Encoded protein: CASSVYSGGTISEQFF. Full variable domain (rest looked up from reference TRBV5-6 and TRBJ2-1): DAGVTQSPTHLIKTRGQQVTLRCSPKSGHDTVSWYQQALGQGPQFIFQYYEEEERQRGNFPDRFSGHQFPNYSSELNVNALLLGDSALYLCASSVYSGGTISEQFFGPGTRLTVL.

The chain is built from TRBV30 and TRBJ2-3; D remains ambiguous. The CDR3 runs 13 residues. Looked up from germline, CDR1 is GTSNPN and CDR2 is SVGIG (reference sequence). Trimming cost V 4 bases and J 1 base, with 9 bases left between them. CDR3 region: CAWKTRRTDTQYF. DNA of the CDR3: TGTGCCTGGAAGACACGACGCACAGATACGCAGTATTTT.

The CDR3 sequence: CASSYSKRASYEQYF. The DNA of the CDR3 is TGTGCCAGCAGTTACTCGAAACGGGCTTCCTACGAGCAGTACTTC. The chain has TRBV6-5 and TRBJ2-7; D unresolved. V dropped 0 bases and J dropped 1 base, with 10 bases sitting between them. This CDR3 contains 15 residues. Germline-derived CDR1 and CDR2 are MNHEY and SVGAGI.

This chain connects TRBV5-4 to TRBJ2-7; tentatively, D is TRBD2 (5 bases). The CDR3 covers 14 residues. The germline V gene encodes CDR1 SGHNT and CDR2 YYREEE (reference sequence). Trimming took 4 bases from V and 5 from J, leaving 16 bases between them. The DNA for the CDR3 is TGTGCCAGCAGCCCGGTTTTCGGGGTCAACGAGCAGTACTTC. Protein product: CASSPVFGVNEQYF.

The chain has TRBV9 and TRBJ2-5, with a weak D call TRBD1 (6 bases). CDR1 and CDR2 (germline): SGDLS, YYNGEE. Trimming stripped 5 bases from V and 2 bases from J, with 13 bases between. The length of the CDR3 is 14 residues. In DNA, the CDR3 is TGTGCCAGCAGTGAGGGACATCGACAAGAGACCCAGTACTTC. The encoded protein is CASSEGHRQETQYF.

The sample holds one count of this clone. This rearrangement joins TRBV19 to TRBJ2-7, with 7 positions matching TRBD1. Germline V gene sequence: CDR1 LNHDA, CDR2 SQIVND (reference sequence). The V and J ends lost 5 bases and 3 bases, in that order; junction bases with no gene match: 10. The CDR3 totals 15 residues. This CDR3 reads CASSPSRDSFYEQYF. The CDR3 DNA follows: TGTGCCAGTAGTCCGTCCCGGGACAGCTTCTACGAGCAGTACTTC.

The count of this clone is one. The J gene is TRBJ2-1, the V gene TRBV6-1, with 8 bases aligning to TRBD2. Germline V gene lookup returns CDR1 MNHNS and CDR2 SASEGT. This CDR3 has 15 amino acids. Unmatched junction bases numbered 7, after V lost 4 bases and J lost 5 bases. The CDR3 bases are TGTGCCAGCAGTGGGGGAACTAGCGGCCACAATGAGCAGTTCTTC. As protein: CASSGGTSGHNEQFF.

The V and J genes are TRBV2 and TRBJ2-2; D remains ambiguous. The CDR3 extends over 13 amino acids. The V gene lost 6 bases and the J gene lost 7 bases, with 12 bases spanning the gap. Germline lookup yields CDR1 SNHLY and CDR2 FYNNEI. The CDR3 loop reads CASRVASHGELFF. CDR3 in DNA: TGTGCCAGCAGGGTGGCAAGTCACGGGGAGCTGTTTTTT.

The chain employs TRBV21-1 and TRBJ2-3; no check of the table's D call, TRBD2, against the DNA was made. TRBV21-1 is a pseudogene. CDR3 length: 17 residues. CDR3 protein: CASSKFRTSDGGDTQYF. CDR3 nucleotides: TGTGCCAGCAGCAAGTTCCGGACTAGCGATGGGGGAGATACGCAGTATTTT.

V usage is TRBV27 and J usage is TRBJ2-2; D gene unclear. The CDR3 loop spans 12 amino acids. Germline CDR1 MNHEY, CDR2 SMNVEV (reference sequence). The V gene lost 8 bases and the J gene lost 4 bases, with 8 bases spanning the gap. The CDR3 loop reads CASRLSTGELFF. The CDR3 DNA reads TGTGCCAGCCGGCTTAGCACCGGGGAGCTGTTTTTT.

This chain joins TRBV5-6 and TRBJ2-5; 8 bases align to TRBD1. The CDR3 spans 14 residues. The V and J ends lost 1 base and 6 bases, in that order; junction bases with no gene match: 5. Germline V lookup: CDR1 SGHDT, CDR2 YYEEEE. In DNA, the CDR3 is TGTGCCAGCAGCTTGAAGACAGGGGATCAGACCCAGTACTTC. It encodes CASSLKTGDQTQYF.

The gene calls are TRBV5-5 and TRBJ1-5; D ambiguous. The CDR3 loop spans 14 amino acids. Trimming stripped 5 bases from V and 5 bases from J, with 14 bases between. Germline V gene data show CDR1 as SGHKS and CDR2 as YYEKEE (reference sequence). The chain's CDR3 is CASSPFLGDQPQHF. DNA for the CDR3: TGTGCCAGCAGTCCCTTCTTAGGAGATCAGCCCCAGCATTTT.

V usage is TRBV10-3 and J usage is TRBJ2-1, with D possibly called TRBD1 or TRBD2 (6 bases each). Germline CDR1 and CDR2: ENHRY and SYGVKD. Trimming left V 3 bases short and J 4 bases short, with 16 bases between. CDR3 length: 16 amino acids. As DNA, the CDR3 is TGTGCCATCAGTGATTCAACAGGGAGGACTTACAATGAGCAGTTCTTC. This translates into CAISDSTGRTYNEQFF.

V gene TRBV27 combines with J gene TRBJ2-5, with D possibly matching TRBD1 (6 bases). Trimming removed 3 bases from V and 5 bases from J, with 13 bases in between. This CDR3 contains 14 residues. The germline CDR1 and CDR2 sequences are MNHEY and SMNVEV (reference sequence). CDR3 bases: TGTGCCAGCAGTTTTGCACAGGGCAGCGAGACCCAGTACTTC. Protein sequence: CASSFAQGSETQYF.

The chain carries TRBV6-5 and TRBJ2-1; D gene uncertain. Germline V CDR1 and CDR2: MNHEY, SVGAGI. Trimming removed 5 bases from V and 7 bases from J, with 9 bases in between. The CDR3 is made up of 12 amino acids. DNA of the CDR3: TGTGCCAGCAGTAAGCAGTGGAATGAGCAGTTCTTC. Encoded protein: CASSKQWNEQFF.

This chain links TRBV5-8 with TRBJ2-1; 8 bases align to TRBD1. V lost 7 bases, J lost 4 bases, and 7 bases stayed unmatched. Germline-derived CDR1 and CDR2 are SGHTS and YDEGEE. The CDR3 runs 14 residues. The DNA of the CDR3 is TGTGCCAGCGGGCGGACAGGGTGGTACAATGAGCAGTTCTTC. Its translation is CASGRTGWYNEQFF.

The genes are TRBV5-5 and TRBJ2-5; D perhaps matches TRBD2 (6 bases). Germline CDR1 reads SGHKS; CDR2 reads YYEKEE (reference sequence). V lost 2 bases to trimming and J lost 2 bases, with 10 bases between them. The CDR3 runs 14 residues. This chain's CDR3 is CASSFSGTQETQYF. DNA for the CDR3: TGTGCCAGCAGCTTCTCAGGGACTCAAGAGACCCAGTACTTC.

The rearrangement uses TRBV15 and TRBJ2-7; D may be TRBD1 (5 bases). Per the germline V gene, CDR1 is LNHNV and CDR2 is YYDKDF (reference sequence). Trimming removed 2 bases at V and 2 bases at J, with 10 bases between. The CDR3 sequence is 14 residues long. CDR3 in DNA: TGTGCCACCAGCAGAAGAGACAGTCCCTACGAGCAGTACTTC. Translated, it gives CATSRRDSPYEQYF.

This clone was seen more than once but under ten times. The gene calls are TRBV11-2 and TRBJ2-7; D not resolved. Per germline, CDR1 SGHAT and CDR2 FQNNGV. Trimming removed 1 base at V and 6 bases at J, with 10 bases between. This CDR3 comprises 13 residues. The DNA of the CDR3 is TGTGCCAGCAGCTTAGCCGGGCTGCGCGAGCAGTACTTC. This codes for CASSLAGLREQYF.

CDR3 bases: TGTGCCAGCAGCTTATTTTTCGGGGAGGTCGAAGCTTTCTTT. It yields the protein CASSLFFGEVEAFF. The rearrangement joins TRBV11-2 to TRBJ1-1; D unresolved. The CDR3 is 14 amino acids. Germline V gives CDR1 SGHAT, CDR2 FQNNGV. Between the trimmed V and J ends, which lost 2 bases and 8 bases, there was a span of 15 bases.

The DNA for the CDR3 is TGTGCCAGCAGCCAAGGGGCAGGGGTTACCTACGAGCAGTACTTC. It encodes CASSQGAGVTYEQYF. The rearrangement uses TRBV28 and TRBJ2-7; D may be TRBD1 (6 bases). The CDR3 extends over 15 amino acids. The germline V gene encodes CDR1 MDHEN and CDR2 SYDVKM. Trimming pared 6 bases from V and 2 bases from J, leaving 17 bases between.

The V gene is TRBV6-5, the J gene TRBJ2-7, with a tentative D call TRBD1 (5 bases). The germline CDR1 and CDR2 sequences are MNHEY and SVGAGI. Trimming cost V 3 bases and J 3 bases, with 9 bases left between them. The CDR3 consists of 13 residues. The CDR3, as DNA: TGTGCCAGCAGTTATCCAGGGAACTACGAGCAGTACTTC. This translates into CASSYPGNYEQYF.

This chain uses TRBV2 with TRBJ2-3; D possibly corresponds to TRBD1 (5 bases). V was shortened by 7 bases and J by 0 bases, with 11 bases between the two germline ends. Germline V CDR1 and CDR2: SNHLY, FYNNEI. This CDR3 has 14 amino acids. DNA of the CDR3: TGTGCCAGCAAAGGGGTCGAAAGCACAGATACGCAGTATTTT. It encodes CASKGVESTDTQYF.

The J gene is TRBJ2-1, the V gene TRBV29-1; 11 nucleotides agree with TRBD2. This CDR3 contains 14 residues. V shed 7 bases, J shed 3 bases, and the junction held 5 bases outside the gene matches. From germline, CDR1 is SQVTM and CDR2 ANQGSEA. CDR3 nucleotides: TGCAGCGGGGATAGCGGGGGGGTCTACAATGAGCAGTTCTTC. Translated, it gives CSGDSGGVYNEQFF.

The V gene is TRBV14, the J gene TRBJ2-1, with D uncertain. V dropped 0 bases and J dropped 7 bases, with 4 bases sitting between them. This CDR3 spans 12 amino acids. CDR1 SGHDN and CDR2 FVKESK come from the germline V gene. The CDR3 region is CASSQDRNEQFF. The CDR3 DNA sequence: TGTGCCAGCAGCCAAGATCGGAATGAGCAGTTCTTC.

The CDR3 nucleotides read TGCGCCAGCAGCTTGGCCGGAGGGGTCACCGGGGAGCTGTTTTTT. Translated, it gives CASSLAGGVTGELFF. The chain couples TRBV5-1 to TRBJ2-2, with D perhaps TRBD2 (6 bases). CDR3 size: 15 residues. The V end lost 0 bases, the J end lost 4 bases, and 10 bases lay between the germline ends. Germline CDR1 and CDR2: SGHRS and YFSETQ. Using reference TRBV5-1 and TRBJ2-2 for the parts outside the CDR3, the full variable domain is KAGVTQTPRYLIKTRGQQVTLSCSPISGHRSVSWYQQTPGQGLQFLFEYFSETQRNKGNFPGRFSGRQFSNSRSEMNVSTLELGDSALYLCASSLAGGVTGELFFGEGSRLTVL.

The chain is built from TRBV5-1 and TRBJ2-4; 9 bases are a match to TRBD1. The CDR3 has 16 amino acids. The germline V gene encodes CDR1 SGHRS and CDR2 YFSETQ. J gave up 8 bases and V 0 bases, and 9 bases lay outside the gene matches. This CDR3 reads CASSLASGQGSYIQYF. The DNA for the CDR3 is TGCGCCAGCAGCTTGGCGTCGGGACAGGGTAGCTACATTCAGTACTTC.

The chain couples TRBV10-3 to TRBJ2-1, with D possibly called TRBD1 or TRBD2 (5 bases each). This CDR3 comprises 14 residues. The V end lost 0 bases, the J end lost 6 bases, and 9 bases lay between the germline ends. CDR1 is ENHRY, CDR2 SYGVKD, per germline. The CDR3 loop reads CAISESGDPNEQFF. CDR3 DNA: TGTGCCATCAGTGAGTCGGGGGATCCCAATGAGCAGTTCTTC.